The 26 T cell receptor beta chains below come from one sample, sequenced in a study of blood T cell repertoires in COVID-19. The repertoire was sequenced with immunoSEQ multiplex PCR; TCRdb's copy has only in-frame clones and lacks some. The data contain around 140,000 clones, around 83% of them seen just once; the ten biggest clones take up roughly 2.5%. Sequences were obtained from peripheral blood. The receptors were sampled from a human donor with acute or convalescent COVID-19. The donor label of this sample is uncertain.

The chain employs TRBV6-5 and TRBJ1-5, with a possible D match to TRBD1 (6 bases). V lost 5 bases, J lost 3 bases, and 11 bases lay in between. The germline V gene has CDR1 MNHEY and CDR2 SVGAGI. The CDR3 sequence is 14 residues long. CDR3 sequence (DNA): TGTGCCAGCAGTAGGACAGCCCTCAATCAGCCCCAGCATTTT. Its protein product is CASSRTALNQPQHF.

The gene calls are TRBV12-5 and TRBJ1-2; maybe TRBD1 (6 bases). Germline CDR1 LGHNT, CDR2 FRNRAP. The CDR3 covers 16 residues. The ends were cut back, 0 bases at V and 0 bases at J, with 11 bases in the middle. The CDR3 DNA is TGTGCTAGTGGTTTGGTCGCACAGGGCTCTAACTATGGCTACACCTTC. Residues: CASGLVAQGSNYGYTF.

This clone appeared a single time. The chain employs TRBV27 and TRBJ1-2, with TRBD1 matching over 7 bases. This CDR3 spans 15 amino acids. Germline V lookup: CDR1 MNHEY, CDR2 SMNVEV (reference sequence). J lost 5 bases, V lost 5 bases, and 11 bases had no gene match. The CDR3 sequence is CASSLDRGQGYGYTF. DNA for the CDR3: TGTGCCAGCAGTCTAGATAGGGGGCAAGGATATGGCTACACCTTC.

The rearrangement joins TRBV19 to TRBJ1-1; tentatively, D is TRBD1 (5 bases). Germline CDR1 LNHDA, CDR2 SQIVND (reference sequence). V lost 3 bases and J lost 2, with 19 bases in between. This CDR3 contains 17 residues. The CDR3 DNA reads TGTGCCAGTAGTATTTCGGCAGGGTCGGCAATTAACACTGAAGCTTTCTTT. This translates into CASSISAGSAINTEAFF.

The table lists this clone with a count of one. The chain couples TRBV9 to TRBJ1-3; unclear D gene. This CDR3 spans 13 amino acids. V dropped 0 bases and J dropped 7 bases, with 8 bases sitting between them. The V gene's germline CDR1 is SGDLS and CDR2 YYNGEE. CDR3 sequence: CASSVAGRNTIYF. The CDR3 DNA is TGTGCCAGCAGCGTAGCCGGGAGGAACACCATATATTTT.

In its sample, this clone was seen once. V usage is TRBV10-1 and J usage is TRBJ2-3; 10 bases align to TRBD2. Germline assignment: CDR1 WNHNN and CDR2 SYGVQD (reference sequence). This CDR3 has 16 residues. V lost 1 base to trimming and J lost 6 bases; unmatched junction nucleotides: 7. CDR3 in amino acids: CASSECSGRPGDTQYF. The CDR3 DNA follows: TGCGCCAGCAGTGAGTGTAGCGGGAGGCCCGGGGATACGCAGTATTTT.

The chain recombines TRBV7-3 with TRBJ1-3; TRBD1 matches at 8 bases. The CDR3 has 16 residues. Germline CDR1 reads SGHTA; CDR2 reads FQGTGA. V gave up 5 bases and J gave up 2 bases; unmatched junction bases: 8. In DNA form, the CDR3 reads TGTGCCAGCAGCCCCCAGACAGGGGACCCTGGAAACACCATATATTTT. As protein: CASSPQTGDPGNTIYF.

The chain has TRBV5-4 and TRBJ2-5; 7 bases line up with TRBD1. V gave up 4 bases and J gave up 4 bases; unmatched junction bases: 7. The V gene's germline CDR1 is SGHNT and CDR2 YYREEE (reference sequence). There are 14 residues in the CDR3. CDR3 sequence (DNA): TGTGCCAGCAGCCACCGACAGGGTACAGAGACCCAGTACTTC. This translates into CASSHRQGTETQYF.

V usage is TRBV11-2 and J usage is TRBJ1-4; the D is unclear. Per the germline V gene, CDR1 is SGHAT and CDR2 is FQNNGV. The CDR3 has 14 amino acids. V lost 5 bases and J 0 bases, leaving 7 bases between the germline ends. The CDR3 region is CASSHGATNEKLFF. CDR3 DNA sequence: TGTGCCAGCAGCCACGGTGCAACTAATGAAAAACTGTTTTTT.

V gene TRBV6-2 or TRBV6-3 combines with J gene TRBJ1-6; D might be TRBD1 (5 bases). This CDR3 comprises 16 residues. CDR1 is MNHEY and CDR2 is SVGEGT in the germline V gene. V lost 0 bases, J lost 4 bases, and 10 bases lay in between. The CDR3 DNA sequence: TGTGCCAGCAGTTACTCGTTGGACATATATAATTCACCCCTCCACTTT. Translated, it gives CASSYSLDIYNSPLHF.

This clone was detected once. The chain has TRBV18 and TRBJ2-5; the D is unclear. This CDR3 contains 16 residues. Germline V lookup: CDR1 KGHSH, CDR2 LQKENI. V lost 3 bases and J lost 4, with 18 bases in between. CDR3 amino acids: CASSPGDTAKRETQYF. DNA of the CDR3: TGTGCCAGCTCACCCGGCGACACGGCTAAAAGAGAGACCCAGTACTTC.

This chain links TRBV6-5 with TRBJ2-7, with 9 bases aligning to TRBD1. Germline V CDR1 and CDR2: MNHEY, SVGAGI. Losses at the gene ends were 6 bases for V and 0 bases for J; bases not matched to a gene: 6. This CDR3 is built from 15 residues. The CDR3 sequence is CASRLDRGNSYEQYV. Here the CDR3 DNA reads TGTGCCAGCAGGCTGGACAGGGGAAACTCCTACGAGCAGTACGTC.

The V gene is TRBV18, the J gene TRBJ2-7; D ambiguous. CDR3 length equals 15 residues. The germline CDR1 and CDR2 sequences are KGHSH and LQKENI. The V end was cut by 0 bases, the J end by 1 base, with 10 bases between. CDR3 coding DNA: TGTGCCAGCTCACCACCGCACAGTAAGTCCTACGAGCAGTACGTC. Translation: CASSPPHSKSYEQYV.

This clone is a singleton in its sample. V and J are TRBV12-3 or TRBV12-4 and TRBJ1-5; D is undetermined. The CDR3 is 13 amino acids. V gave up 4 bases and J gave up 11 bases, with 15 bases separating them. The CDR3 DNA is TGTGCCAGCAGTTCAGGCAAGGCGGGGACCCAGCATTTT. This encodes CASSSGKAGTQHF.

V usage is TRBV12-3 or TRBV12-4 and J usage is TRBJ2-7; 9 nucleotides agree with TRBD2. V lost 7 bases, J lost 1 base, and 2 bases stayed unmatched. The CDR3 totals 13 residues. CDR3 coding DNA: TGTGCCAGCATGGCGGGAGGGTCCTACGAGCAGTACTTC. It yields the protein CASMAGGSYEQYF.

The chain combines TRBV11-2 with TRBJ1-4, with a weak D call TRBD1 (6 bases). Trimming cost V 6 bases and J 5 bases, with 16 bases left between them. Germline V gene lookup returns CDR1 SGHAT and CDR2 FQNNGV. The CDR3 length is 15 residues. In DNA form, the CDR3 reads TGTGCCAGCAGTGCTGGGGGCAGGGAAAATGAAAAACTGTTTTTT. This sequence encodes CASSAGGRENEKLFF.

The chain uses TRBV15 and TRBJ1-3; the D gene is possibly TRBD1 (5 bases). CDR1 LNHNV and CDR2 YYDKDF come from the germline V gene (reference sequence). The V end was cut by 1 base, the J end by 0 bases, with 7 bases between. The CDR3 runs to 15 residues. The CDR3 DNA follows: TGTGCCACCAGCAGAGGACAGAACTCTGGAAACACCATATATTTT. Amino acid sequence: CATSRGQNSGNTIYF.

The rearrangement links TRBV6-5 to TRBJ2-2; TRBD1 matches at 8 bases. With 7 bases clipped from V and 8 bases from J, the junction kept 6 bases outside the gene matches. Germline lookup yields CDR1 MNHEY and CDR2 SVGAGI. The CDR3 is made up of 13 amino acids. The CDR3, as DNA: TGTGCCAGCATATCGACAGGGGCTGGGGAGCTGTTTTTT. Translated: CASISTGAGELFF.

This clone was seen a few times. CDR3 sequence reads: CASSHMTGIGTEAFF. CDR3 nucleotide sequence: TGCGCCAGCAGCCACATGACAGGGATTGGGACTGAAGCTTTCTTT. The chain uses TRBV4-1 and TRBJ1-1; 7 positions match TRBD1. Unmatched junction bases numbered 9, after V lost 3 bases and J lost 5 bases. CDR1 and CDR2 (germline): MGHRA, YSYEKL. This CDR3 region has 15 residues.

The chain combines TRBV28 with TRBJ2-3; TRBD1 aligns across 7 bases. This CDR3 contains 14 residues. Germline values: CDR1 MDHEN, CDR2 SYDVKM. V was pared by 1 base and J by 5 bases, with 3 bases of the junction left unmatched. The CDR3 bases are TGTGCCAGCAGTTTATCCCAGGGGGTAGATACGCAGTATTTT. Its protein is CASSLSQGVDTQYF.

The chain recombines TRBV7-2 with TRBJ2-7; D might be TRBD1 (6 bases). V gave up 0 bases and J gave up 0 bases, with 12 bases separating them. This CDR3 spans 16 amino acids. Germline CDR1 SGHTA, CDR2 FQGNSA. CDR3 loop: CASSLAGTQTSYEQYF. The CDR3 DNA sequence: TGTGCCAGCAGCTTAGCGGGGACACAGACCTCCTACGAGCAGTACTTC.

V gene TRBV5-1 combines with J gene TRBJ2-7; 10 positions match TRBD2. From germline, CDR1 is SGHRS and CDR2 YFSETQ. Losses at the gene ends were 4 bases for V and 3 bases for J; bases not matched to a gene: 7. The CDR3 consists of 15 residues. The CDR3 loop reads CASSIPLAGDYEQYF. The DNA of the CDR3 is TGCGCCAGCAGCATACCTCTAGCGGGAGACTACGAGCAGTACTTC.

The V call is TRBV18, the J call TRBJ1-2, with D unresolved. There are 16 residues in the CDR3. Germline-derived CDR1 and CDR2 are KGHSH and LQKENI. The V gene lost 6 bases and the J gene lost 1 base, with 18 bases spanning the gap. DNA of the CDR3: TGTGCCAGCTCCCCTATGGTGCAGGAAGTTAACTATGGCTACACCTTC. Translation: CASSPMVQEVNYGYTF.

This chain uses TRBV5-6 with TRBJ2-2; 9 bases fit TRBD1. Germline CDR1 SGHDT, CDR2 YYEEEE. The V gene end was trimmed by 2 bases and the J gene end by 5 bases; junction bases not matched to a gene: 7. The length of the CDR3 is 16 residues. CDR3 residues: CASSFTGTGRTGELFF. The CDR3 bases are TGTGCCAGCAGCTTTACCGGGACAGGGCGGACCGGGGAGCTGTTTTTT.

The chain links TRBV7-9 to TRBJ1-2; D is unclear. CDR1 is SEHNR and CDR2 is FQNEAQ in the germline V gene (reference sequence). This CDR3 has 12 residues. The V gene lost 7 bases and the J gene lost 6 bases, with 12 bases spanning the gap. In nucleotides, the CDR3 is TGTGCCAGCACCTTTGAGTCTCATGGCTACACCTTC. This translates into CASTFESHGYTF. The whole variable domain, filled in from reference TRBV7-9 and TRBJ1-2, reads DTGVSQNPRHKITKRGQNVTFRCDPISEHNRLYWYRQTLGQGPEFLTYFQNEAQLEKSRLLSDRFSAERPKGSFSTLEIQRTEQGDSAMYLCASTFESHGYTFGSGTRLTVV.

The rearrangement links TRBV6-5 to TRBJ1-1; possibly TRBD1 for D (6 bases). The CDR3 totals 13 residues. Per the germline V gene, CDR1 is MNHEY and CDR2 is SVGAGI. V was cut by 7 bases and J by 3 bases, with 12 bases left in between. CDR3 nucleotides: TGTGCCAGCACCAGAAGGGGGTACACTGAAGCTTTCTTT. Translation: CASTRRGYTEAFF.